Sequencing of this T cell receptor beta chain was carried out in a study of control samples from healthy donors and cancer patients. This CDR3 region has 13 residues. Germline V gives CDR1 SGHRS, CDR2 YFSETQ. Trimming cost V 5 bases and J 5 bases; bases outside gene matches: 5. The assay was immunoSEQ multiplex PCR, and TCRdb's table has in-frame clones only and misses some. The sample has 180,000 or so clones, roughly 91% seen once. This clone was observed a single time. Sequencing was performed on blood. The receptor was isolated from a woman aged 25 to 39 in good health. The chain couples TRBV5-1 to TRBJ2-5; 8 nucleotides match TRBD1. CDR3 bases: TGCGCCAGCAGTGGGAGACAGGGGGAGACCCAGTACTTC. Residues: CASSGRQGETQYF.